This passage covers 5 T cell receptor beta chains from one sample sequenced in a study of blood T cell repertoires in COVID-19. TCRdb's table, derived via immunoSEQ multiplex PCR, lists solely in-frame clones and lacks some. The sample has 180,000 or so clones, 81% seen once; the top ten hold 9.5% to 12%. Material for sequencing was peripheral blood. The receptors come from a middle-aged woman with COVID-19, enrolled during active disease.

This clone was counted between two and nine times. The rearrangement uses TRBV19 and TRBJ1-1; unclear D gene. This CDR3 spans 11 amino acids. V was shortened by 7 bases and J by 11 bases, with 14 bases between the two germline ends. Germline V gene lookup returns CDR1 LNHDA and CDR2 SQIVND (reference sequence). The CDR3 coding sequence is TGTGCCAGTACCCAGACCCGGAGGGCTTTCTTT. Translating it yields CASTQTRRAFF.

The table lists this clone with a count of one. This chain links TRBV6-2 or TRBV6-3 with TRBJ1-5; tentatively, D is TRBD1 (6 bases). Germline loops: CDR1 MNHEY, CDR2 SVGEGT. V gave up 5 bases and J gave up 9 bases, with 23 bases separating them. The CDR3 spans 16 residues. The CDR3 DNA is TGTGCCAGCAGTCCCGGGACATCCGTACTTGAACGGCCCCAGCATTTT. It yields the protein CASSPGTSVLERPQHF.

J is TRBJ2-3 and V is TRBV30; perhaps TRBD2 as D (6 bases). Deletions cut 3 bases from V and 5 bases from J, with 15 bases between. This CDR3 has 14 amino acids. Germline CDR1 and CDR2: GTSNPN and SVGIG (reference sequence). CDR3: CAWRVGGVGDTQYF. The CDR3, as DNA: TGTGCCTGGAGGGTCGGCGGGGTCGGAGATACGCAGTATTTT. The whole variable domain, filled in from reference TRBV30 and TRBJ2-3, reads SQTIHQWPATLVQPVGSPLSLECTVEGTSNPNLYWYRQAAGRGLQLLFYSVGIGQISSEVPQNLSASRPQDRQFILSSKKLLLSDSGFYLCAWRVGGVGDTQYFGPGTRLTVL.

This clone was seen a handful of times. The CDR3, as DNA: TGCGCCAGCAGCCAAGATCGGCGGGGGGGACAAGAGACCCAGTACTTC. As protein: CASSQDRRGGQETQYF. The chain uses TRBV4-1 and TRBJ2-5, with 9 bases fitting TRBD2. Germline loops: CDR1 MGHRA, CDR2 YSYEKL. V lost 0 bases and J lost 2; bases outside the gene matches: 4. The CDR3 has 16 residues.

J is TRBJ2-3 and V is TRBV4-1; 16 bases are shared with TRBD2. Germline CDR1 is MGHRA and CDR2 is YSYEKL. V lost 3 bases to trimming and J lost 1 base; unmatched junction nucleotides: 4. The CDR3 sequence is 18 residues long. CDR3 amino acids: CASSQGLAGGRGTDTQYF. CDR3 DNA: TGCGCCAGCAGCCAGGGACTAGCGGGGGGGCGGGGCACAGATACGCAGTATTTT.